These 26 T cell receptor beta chains share one sample of origin, sequenced in a study of blood T cell repertoires in COVID-19. Profiling relied on immunoSEQ multiplex PCR, and the TCRdb table lists in-frame clones only, not all of them. The table includes about 230,000 clones, over 85% detected once. Sequences were obtained from PBMCs or T cells enriched from blood (not recorded which). The receptors were sampled from a woman aged 25 to 39 with acute COVID-19.

Comments on this clone: The same CDR3 can be traced to other DNA sequences in this sample. The CDR3 DNA reads TGCGCCAGCAGCCAAGATAGGGGATTCTATGGCTACACCTTC. Protein product: CASSQDRGFYGYTF. The rearrangement uses TRBV4-3 and TRBJ1-2, with D possibly TRBD1 on 5 matching bases. This CDR3 has 14 residues. V lost 0 bases and J lost 4, with 9 bases in between. Germline lookup yields CDR1 LGHNA and CDR2 YSLEER.

V is TRBV7-8 and J is TRBJ2-1; possibly TRBD1 for D (6 bases). V lost 5 bases to trimming and J lost 3 bases, with 14 bases between them. The germline gives CDR1 SGHVS, CDR2 FQNEAQ. The CDR3 extends over 15 amino acids. DNA of the CDR3: TGTGCCAGCAGCCATCCCACAGGGAACTACAATGAGCAGTTCTTC. Translated, it gives CASSHPTGNYNEQFF.

A word on this clone: Other DNA variants within this sample encode the same CDR3. The chain has TRBV7-9 and TRBJ1-1; D gene unclear. Trimming took off 3 bases at V and 6 bases at J, with 8 bases between the two ends. The germline V gene has CDR1 SEHNR and CDR2 FQNEAQ (reference sequence). This CDR3 has 12 amino acids. CDR3 loop: CASSLRGAEAFF. In nucleotides, the CDR3 is TGTGCCAGCAGCTTGCGAGGCGCTGAAGCTTTCTTT.

J is TRBJ2-3 and V is TRBV9; 7 bases align to TRBD1. The CDR3 has 16 amino acids. Germline CDR1 and CDR2: SGDLS and YYNGEE. V gave up 0 bases and J gave up 1 base; unmatched junction bases: 5. CDR3 region: CASSVGVTGGTDTQYF. CDR3 nucleotides: TGTGCCAGCAGCGTAGGCGTAACAGGGGGCACAGATACGCAGTATTTT. Drawing the rest from reference TRBV9 and TRBJ2-3, the complete variable domain is DSGVTQTPKHLITATGQRVTLRCSPRSGDLSVYWYQQSLDQGLQFLIQYYNGEERAKGNILERFSAQQFPDLHSELNLSSLELGDSALYFCASSVGVTGGTDTQYFGPGTRLTVL.

This chain links TRBV6-5 with TRBJ1-3; D is unclear. CDR3 length equals 16 residues. CDR1 is MNHEY and CDR2 is SVGAGI in the germline V gene. V lost 2 bases and J lost 0, with 11 bases in between. The CDR3 is CASSYGGMLSGNTIYF. Written as DNA, the CDR3 is TGTGCCAGCAGTTACGGCGGGATGCTCTCTGGAAACACCATATATTTT.

This chain uses TRBV5-1 with TRBJ1-4, with 7 positions matching TRBD1. Per the germline V gene, CDR1 is SGHRS and CDR2 is YFSETQ. The CDR3 is 16 amino acids. Trimming took 0 bases from V and 0 from J; bases not matched to a gene: 2. The CDR3 nucleotides read TGCGCCAGCAGCTTGGCGGACAGGACAACTAATGAAAAACTGTTTTTT. The encoded protein is CASSLADRTTNEKLFF.

V and J are TRBV4-1 and TRBJ1-4; D gene ambiguous. Germline CDR1 is MGHRA and CDR2 is YSYEKL. The CDR3 spans 18 residues. V lost 1 base and J 4 bases, leaving 19 bases between the germline ends. As DNA, the CDR3 is TGCGCCAGCAGCCAAGGCGCGGCGGCGGGGTCCTTTAATGAAAAACTGTTTTTT. Translation: CASSQGAAAGSFNEKLFF.

V usage is TRBV28 and J usage is TRBJ1-2; possible D gene TRBD1, 5 bases. The CDR3 is 12 residues long. V gave up 5 bases and J gave up 4 bases, with 8 bases separating them. Per the germline V gene, CDR1 is MDHEN and CDR2 is SYDVKM. The chain's CDR3 is CASSPGGYGYTF. Here the CDR3 DNA reads TGTGCCAGCAGTCCGGGGGGCTATGGCTACACCTTC.

The chain links TRBV5-1 to TRBJ2-1, with D maybe TRBD1 (5 bases). CDR1 and CDR2 from the germline V gene are SGHRS and YFSETQ. V shed 0 bases and J shed 2 bases, with 12 bases lying between them. The CDR3 has 16 residues. CDR3 sequence: CASSLANRMAYNEQFF. DNA of the CDR3: TGCGCCAGCAGCTTGGCCAACAGGATGGCCTACAATGAGCAGTTCTTC.

This CDR3 is CAWSTRQGTEAFF. In nucleotides, the CDR3 is TGTGCCTGGAGTACCCGACAGGGGACTGAAGCTTTCTTT. This sequence joins TRBV30 and TRBJ1-1, with TRBD1 identical over 8 bases. This CDR3 spans 13 amino acids. Germline trimming cut 2 bases from V and 5 bases from J; bases unmatched to any gene: 4. Germline V gene lookup returns CDR1 GTSNPN and CDR2 SVGIG (reference sequence).

The chain couples TRBV12-3 or TRBV12-4 to TRBJ2-7; no firm D call. The CDR3 covers 12 residues. V was clipped by 2 bases and J by 3 bases, with 5 bases between them. The CDR3 DNA reads TGTGCCAGCAGTTTAAACGGCTACGAGCAGTACTTC. Translated: CASSLNGYEQYF.

The chain joins TRBV19 to TRBJ1-3, with TRBD1 matching over 7 bases. The CDR3 covers 16 residues. CDR1 and CDR2 from the germline V gene are LNHDA and SQIVND (reference sequence). V was clipped by 10 bases and J by 2 bases; unmatched bases: 14. CDR3 sequence (DNA): TGTGCCACCCGGGACAGCCAACCTGGCACTGGAAACACCATATATTTT. It codes for CATRDSQPGTGNTIYF.

This clone was found once. The chain has TRBV19 and TRBJ1-1; weak D call: TRBD1 (6 bases). The CDR3 sequence is 13 residues long. Trimming cost V 5 bases and J 5 bases, with 12 bases left between them. Germline lookup yields CDR1 LNHDA and CDR2 SQIVND (reference sequence). This CDR3 reads CASSWGQGTEAFF. DNA for the CDR3: TGTGCCAGTAGTTGGGGGCAGGGAACTGAAGCTTTCTTT. Based on the CDR3 plus reference TRBV19 and TRBJ1-1, the full variable domain is DGGITQSPKYLFRKEGQNVTLSCEQNLNHDAMYWYRQDPGQGLRLIYYSQIVNDFQKGDIAEGYSVSREKKESFPLTVTSAQKNPTAFYLCASSWGQGTEAFFGQGTRLTVV.

The chain combines TRBV11-2 with TRBJ2-3; 14 bases are a match to TRBD2. The CDR3 contains 18 residues. The J segment lost 3 bases and the V segment lost 6 bases, leaving 11 bases of the junction unmatched. In germline, CDR1 is SGHAT, CDR2 FQNNGV. CDR3 sequence reads: CASSRGLAGGIGTDTQYF. The CDR3 DNA reads TGTGCCAGCAGTCGAGGACTAGCGGGGGGCATCGGGACAGATACGCAGTATTTT.

This clone was detected only once. This chain links TRBV7-9 with TRBJ1-2; tentatively, D is TRBD1 (5 bases). This CDR3 comprises 12 residues. The V end was cut by 5 bases, the J end by 8 bases, with 12 bases between. Germline V gene data show CDR1 as SEHNR and CDR2 as FQNEAQ (reference sequence). The CDR3: CASSEGVPGYTF. The CDR3 bases are TGTGCCAGCAGCGAAGGGGTGCCGGGCTACACCTTC.

The chain uses TRBV3-1 (or the pseudogene TRBV3-2) and TRBJ2-5, with a possible D match to TRBD1 (6 bases). The germline V and J ends were trimmed by 5 bases and 2 bases, with 12 bases remaining between them. Germline lookup yields CDR1 LGHDT and CDR2 YNNKEL (reference sequence). This CDR3 contains 14 residues. Here the CDR3 reads CASSVPRGQETQYF. For the CDR3, the DNA is TGTGCCAGCAGCGTCCCTAGGGGGCAAGAGACCCAGTACTTC.

This CDR3 is CASSSPLAGGYTGELFF. CDR3 sequence (DNA): TGTGCCAGCAGCTCCCCTCTAGCGGGGGGATACACCGGGGAGCTGTTTTTT. V usage is TRBV11-2 and J usage is TRBJ2-2, with TRBD2 matching 11 bases. The germline gives CDR1 SGHAT, CDR2 FQNNGV. CDR3 length equals 17 residues. With 4 bases clipped from V and 3 bases from J, the junction kept 7 bases outside the gene matches.

The rearrangement joins TRBV10-1 to TRBJ2-1; 10 bases agree with TRBD1. This CDR3 spans 15 amino acids. Germline trimming cut 3 bases from V and 4 bases from J; bases unmatched to any gene: 3. In germline, CDR1 is WNHNN, CDR2 SYGVQD (reference sequence). The CDR3 here is CASSDPGQGYNEQFF. The CDR3 coding sequence is TGCGCCAGCAGTGATCCGGGACAGGGGTACAATGAGCAGTTCTTC.

V is TRBV5-1 and J is TRBJ1-1, with D possibly TRBD1 on 6 matching bases. Trimming took off 4 bases at V and 3 bases at J, with 16 bases between the two ends. The CDR3 is made up of 15 amino acids. CDR1 and CDR2 (germline): SGHRS, YFSETQ. As DNA, the CDR3 is TGCGCCAGCAGCCATCAACAGGGCTGGCACACTGAAGCTTTCTTT. Residues: CASSHQQGWHTEAFF.

The chain has TRBV5-6 and TRBJ2-7, with 9 bases identical to TRBD1. This CDR3 has 14 residues. V gave up 2 bases and J gave up 2 bases; unmatched junction bases: 2. Looked up from germline, CDR1 is SGHDT and CDR2 is YYEEEE. The CDR3 DNA follows: TGTGCCAGCAGCTTTGGACAGGGGACCTACGAGCAGTACTTC. Translation: CASSFGQGTYEQYF. The full variable domain, its missing parts supplied by reference TRBV5-6 and TRBJ2-7, is DAGVTQSPTHLIKTRGQQVTLRCSPKSGHDTVSWYQQALGQGPQFIFQYYEEEERQRGNFPDRFSGHQFPNYSSELNVNALLLGDSALYLCASSFGQGTYEQYFGPGTRLTVT.

The chain joins TRBV28 to TRBJ1-1; a weak D match, TRBD1 (5 bases). The CDR3 spans 14 residues. Between the trimmed V and J ends, which lost 5 bases and 6 bases, there was a span of 16 bases. CDR1 is MDHEN, CDR2 SYDVKM, per germline. CDR3 loop: CASSPRGGGAEAFF. The CDR3 coding sequence is TGTGCCAGCAGTCCTCGGGGGGGAGGGGCTGAAGCTTTCTTT.

This CDR3 reads CASSLRGQPQHF. The CDR3 bases are TGTGCCAGCAGCTTAAGAGGGCAGCCCCAGCATTTT. The chain has TRBV7-9 and TRBJ1-5; unclear D gene. The V and J ends lost 2 bases and 7 bases respectively, with 6 bases between them. CDR3 length: 12 amino acids. Per the germline V gene, CDR1 is SEHNR and CDR2 is FQNEAQ (reference sequence).

J is TRBJ2-1 and V is TRBV10-3; 13 bases are shared with TRBD2. CDR3 size: 15 residues. The germline gives CDR1 ENHRY, CDR2 SYGVKD. J was trimmed by 5 bases and V by 6 bases; bases with no gene match: 4. The CDR3 DNA is TGTGCCATCAGCCGGACTAGCGGGGGAAACAATGAGCAGTTCTTC. Translation gives CAISRTSGGNNEQFF.

This rearrangement joins TRBV9 to TRBJ2-7; D might be TRBD1 (5 bases). CDR1 SGDLS and CDR2 YYNGEE come from the germline V gene. Trimming took 4 bases from V and 3 from J, leaving 17 bases between them. The CDR3 covers 15 residues. Here the CDR3 DNA reads TGTGCCAGCAGCCCCCGATGGGGAACAGGCTACGAGCAGTACTTC. It is translated as CASSPRWGTGYEQYF.

In DNA form, the CDR3 reads TGTGCCAGCAGTGGAGGGAACGAGCAGTACTTC. Its translation is CASSGGNEQYF. The chain joins TRBV2 to TRBJ2-7; possible D gene TRBD2, 5 bases. The V and J ends lost 4 bases and 5 bases respectively, with 6 bases between them. Germline CDR1 SNHLY, CDR2 FYNNEI. This CDR3 comprises 11 residues.

The rearrangement uses TRBV2 and TRBJ1-5; tentative D call: TRBD1 (5 bases). Trimming stripped 7 bases from V and 0 bases from J, with 7 bases between. This CDR3 contains 13 residues. Germline V gene sequence: CDR1 SNHLY, CDR2 FYNNEI. The CDR3 spells CASTQDSNQPQHF. For the CDR3, the DNA is TGTGCCAGCACACAGGATAGCAATCAGCCCCAGCATTTT.